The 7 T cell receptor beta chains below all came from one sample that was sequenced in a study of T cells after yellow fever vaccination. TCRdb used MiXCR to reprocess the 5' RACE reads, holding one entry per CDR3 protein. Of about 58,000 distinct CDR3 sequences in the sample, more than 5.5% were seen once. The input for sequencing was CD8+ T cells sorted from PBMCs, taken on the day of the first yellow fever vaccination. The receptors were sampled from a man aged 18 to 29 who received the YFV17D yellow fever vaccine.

CDR3 sequence reads: CASSLTARDRGPYEQYF. The CDR3 bases are TGTGCCAGCAGCTTAACCGCGCGGGACAGGGGACCCTACGAGCAGTACTTC. V usage is TRBV7-9 and J usage is TRBJ2-7; 10 bases fit TRBD1. Germline loops: CDR1 SEHNR, CDR2 FQNEAQ (reference sequence). V lost 2 bases and J lost 2; bases outside the gene matches: 9. This CDR3 has 17 residues.

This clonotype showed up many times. The CDR3 DNA sequence: TGTGCCAGCAGCTATGCTTCCGGGACGGCTGATTTCTACGAGCAGTACGTC. Protein: CASSYASGTADFYEQYV. V usage is TRBV7-8 and J usage is TRBJ2-7; D might be TRBD1 or TRBD2, each matching 5 bases. Germline V gene sequence: CDR1 SGHVS, CDR2 FQNEAQ. V lost 4 bases to trimming and J lost 3 bases, with 22 bases between them. The CDR3 runs to 17 residues.

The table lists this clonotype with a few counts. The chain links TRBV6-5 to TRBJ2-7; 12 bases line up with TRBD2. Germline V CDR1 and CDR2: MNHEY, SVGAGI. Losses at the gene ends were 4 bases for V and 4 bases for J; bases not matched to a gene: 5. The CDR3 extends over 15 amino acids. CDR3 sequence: CASSLTSGGRYEQYF. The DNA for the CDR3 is TGTGCCAGCAGTTTGACTAGCGGGGGAAGGTACGAGCAGTACTTC.

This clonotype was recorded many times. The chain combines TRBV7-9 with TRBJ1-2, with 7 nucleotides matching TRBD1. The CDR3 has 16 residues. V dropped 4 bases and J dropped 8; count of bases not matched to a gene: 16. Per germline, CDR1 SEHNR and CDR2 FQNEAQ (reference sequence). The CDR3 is CASSSTRDRSPRGYTF. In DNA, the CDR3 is TGTGCCAGCAGCTCAACCCGGGACAGATCGCCGCGCGGCTACACCTTC.

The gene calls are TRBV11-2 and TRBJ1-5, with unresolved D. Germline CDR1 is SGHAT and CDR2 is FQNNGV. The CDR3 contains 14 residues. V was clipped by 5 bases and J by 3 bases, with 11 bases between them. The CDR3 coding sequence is TGTGCCAGCAGCATAAGACGGAACAATCAGCCCCAGCATTTT. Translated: CASSIRRNNQPQHF.

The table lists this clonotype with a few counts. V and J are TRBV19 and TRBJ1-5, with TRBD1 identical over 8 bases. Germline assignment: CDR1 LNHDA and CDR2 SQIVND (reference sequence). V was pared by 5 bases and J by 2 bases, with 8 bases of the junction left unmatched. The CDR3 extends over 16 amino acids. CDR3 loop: CASSQDRGFGNQPQHF. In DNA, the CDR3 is TGTGCCAGTAGTCAAGACAGGGGTTTTGGCAATCAGCCCCAGCATTTT.

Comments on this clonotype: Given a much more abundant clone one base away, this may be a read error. For the CDR3, the DNA is TGCGCCAGCAGCCTGGGACCGCGGACTAACAATGAGCAGTTCTTC. Residues: CASSLGPRTNNEQFF. The chain employs TRBV5-1 and TRBJ2-1; D is possibly TRBD2 (6 bases). With 4 bases removed from V and 5 bases from J, the gap between germline ends came to 16 bases. Germline V CDR1 and CDR2: SGHRS, YFSETQ. The CDR3 is 15 amino acids.